This TCR beta chain originates from a study of blood T cell repertoires in COVID-19. The table came from immunoSEQ multiplex PCR; TCRdb's copy has only in-frame clones and leaves some out. The sample shows about 140,000 clones, over 65% of them seen only once. The V segment lost 4 bases and the J segment 2 bases; nucleotides outside the gene matches: 6. This CDR3 has 15 amino acids. Germline values: CDR1 SGHRS, CDR2 YFSETQ. The clonotype originates from a woman of 80 years or more with active or convalescent COVID-19. The chain recombines TRBV5-1 with TRBJ2-5; TRBD1 matches 9 bases. Input material: peripheral blood. The CDR3 DNA sequence: TGCGCCAGCAGCGCCGGGACAGGGATACAAGAGACCCAGTACTTC. Translation gives CASSAGTGIQETQYF.